This TCR beta chain was identified in a study of shared clonotypes between healthy human individuals. The overall study: Sampling drew on donors who were a couple of women and a few men aged 18 to 49.

Method: immunoSEQ multiplex PCR; TCRdb's copy keeps in-frame clones and lacks some. The table shows 2 million to 2.5 million clones, with approximately 93% occurring only once. The germline V and J ends were trimmed by 6 bases and 7 bases, with 17 bases remaining between them. Germline CDR1 reads SGHRS; CDR2 reads YFSETQ. CDR3 length equals 14 residues. This clonotype was obtained from a young man in good health. Some clones in this sample may be carry-over from other donors' samples. Material: naive CD4+ T cells from PBMCs. Subset reported: CD45RA+ positively selected. The chain uses TRBV5-1 and TRBJ2-1; D call uncertain. The CDR3 DNA reads TGCGCCAGCATCACCGCTCCACCGGCTAATGAGCAGTTCTTC. This gives the protein CASITAPPANEQFF.